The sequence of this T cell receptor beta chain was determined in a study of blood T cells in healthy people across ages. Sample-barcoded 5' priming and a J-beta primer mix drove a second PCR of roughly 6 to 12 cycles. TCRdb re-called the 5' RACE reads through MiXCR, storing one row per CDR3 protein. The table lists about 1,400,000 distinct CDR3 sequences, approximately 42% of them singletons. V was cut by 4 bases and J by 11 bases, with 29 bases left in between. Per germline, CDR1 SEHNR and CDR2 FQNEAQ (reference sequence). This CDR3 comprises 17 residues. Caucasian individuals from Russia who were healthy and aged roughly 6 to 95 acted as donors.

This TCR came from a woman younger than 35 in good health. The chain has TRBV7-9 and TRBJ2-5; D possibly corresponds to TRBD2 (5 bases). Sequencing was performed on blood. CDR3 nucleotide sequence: TGTGCCAGCAGCTCCCCCCGACACCTGCAACTAGGGAATGAGCAGTACTTC. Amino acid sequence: CASSSPRHLQLGNEQYF.